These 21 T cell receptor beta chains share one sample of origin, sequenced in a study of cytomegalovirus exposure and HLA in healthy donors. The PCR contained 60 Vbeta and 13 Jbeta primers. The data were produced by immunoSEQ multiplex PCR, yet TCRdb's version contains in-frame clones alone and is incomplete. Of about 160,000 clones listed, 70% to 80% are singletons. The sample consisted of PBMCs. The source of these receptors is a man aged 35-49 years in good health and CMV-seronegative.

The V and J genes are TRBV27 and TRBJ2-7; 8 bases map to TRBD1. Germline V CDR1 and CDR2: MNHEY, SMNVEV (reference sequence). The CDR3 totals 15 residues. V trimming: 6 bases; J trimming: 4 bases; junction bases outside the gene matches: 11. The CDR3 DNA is TGTGCCAGCAGAATCTCTGACAGGGGAGTGTACGAGCAGTACTTC. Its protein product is CASRISDRGVYEQYF.

In DNA, the CDR3 is TGTGCCAGCAGCCCAAGTCTAGCGGGGGGATTCACAGATACGCAGTATTTT. It specifies CASSPSLAGGFTDTQYF. The V call is TRBV7-6, the J call TRBJ2-3; TRBD2 matches 11 bases. Germline CDR1 SGHVS, CDR2 FNYEAQ. J was trimmed by 2 bases and V by 5 bases; bases with no gene match: 9. The CDR3 is 17 amino acids.

This CDR3 is CASSHRAGELFF. CDR3 nucleotides: TGTGCCAGCAGCCACAGGGCCGGGGAGCTGTTTTTT. The chain recombines TRBV27 with TRBJ2-2; TRBD1 might be the D (6 bases). V lost 6 bases, J lost 6 bases, and 8 bases lay in between. Per the germline V gene, CDR1 is MNHEY and CDR2 is SMNVEV (reference sequence). The CDR3 runs 12 residues.

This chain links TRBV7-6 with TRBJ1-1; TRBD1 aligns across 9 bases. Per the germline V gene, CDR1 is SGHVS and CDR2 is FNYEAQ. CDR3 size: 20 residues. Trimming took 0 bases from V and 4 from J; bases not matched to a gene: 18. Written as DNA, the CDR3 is TGTGCCAGCAGCTTAGCGGGCAAGGTACTCAGGGACAGGGATAGCACTGAAGCTTTCTTT. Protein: CASSLAGKVLRDRDSTEAFF.

The CDR3 loop reads CASTGTEYNEQFF. The CDR3 bases are TGTGCCAGCACCGGGACAGAGTACAATGAGCAGTTCTTC. V and J are TRBV2 and TRBJ2-1, with 7 bases matching TRBD1. The CDR3 sequence is 13 residues long. The ends lost 7 bases at V and 4 bases at J; junction bases unmatched: 4. CDR1 and CDR2 from the germline V gene are SNHLY and FYNNEI. The full variable domain, its missing parts supplied by reference TRBV2 and TRBJ2-1, is EPEVTQTPSHQVTQMGQEVILRCVPISNHLYFYWYRQILGQKVEFLVSFYNNEISEKSEIFDDQFSVERPDGSNFTLKIRSTKLEDSAMYFCASTGTEYNEQFFGPGTRLTVL.

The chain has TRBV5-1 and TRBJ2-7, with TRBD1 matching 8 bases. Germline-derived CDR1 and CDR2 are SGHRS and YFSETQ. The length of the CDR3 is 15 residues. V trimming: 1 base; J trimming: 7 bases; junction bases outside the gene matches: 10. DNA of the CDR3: TGCGCCAGCAGCTTGTATGGGACAGGTATCATGGAGCAGTACTTC. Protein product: CASSLYGTGIMEQYF.

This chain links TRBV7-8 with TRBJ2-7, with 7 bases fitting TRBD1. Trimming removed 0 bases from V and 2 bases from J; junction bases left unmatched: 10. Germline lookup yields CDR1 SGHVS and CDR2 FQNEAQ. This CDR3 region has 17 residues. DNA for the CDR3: TGTGCCAGCAGCTTAGCGACTATAGGACAGGTAGCCTACGAGCAGTACTTC. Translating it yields CASSLATIGQVAYEQYF.

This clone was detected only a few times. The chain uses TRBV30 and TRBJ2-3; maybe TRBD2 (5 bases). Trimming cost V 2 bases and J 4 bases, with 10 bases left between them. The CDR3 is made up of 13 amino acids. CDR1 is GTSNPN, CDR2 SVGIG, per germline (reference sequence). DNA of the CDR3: TGTGCCTGGAGTACCCGGCGGGCAGATACGCAGTATTTT. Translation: CAWSTRRADTQYF.

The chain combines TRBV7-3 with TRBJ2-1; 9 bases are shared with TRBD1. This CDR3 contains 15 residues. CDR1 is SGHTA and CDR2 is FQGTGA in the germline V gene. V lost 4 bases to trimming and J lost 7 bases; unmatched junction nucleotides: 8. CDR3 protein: CASSSDRGSLNEQFF. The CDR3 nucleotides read TGTGCCAGCAGCTCAGACAGGGGGTCATTGAATGAGCAGTTCTTC.

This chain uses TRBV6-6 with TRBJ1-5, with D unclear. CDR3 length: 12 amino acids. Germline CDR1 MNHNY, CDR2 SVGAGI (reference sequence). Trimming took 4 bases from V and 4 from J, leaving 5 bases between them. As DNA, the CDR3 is TGTGCCAGCAGTTCTCGTAATCAGCCCCAGCATTTT. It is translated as CASSSRNQPQHF.

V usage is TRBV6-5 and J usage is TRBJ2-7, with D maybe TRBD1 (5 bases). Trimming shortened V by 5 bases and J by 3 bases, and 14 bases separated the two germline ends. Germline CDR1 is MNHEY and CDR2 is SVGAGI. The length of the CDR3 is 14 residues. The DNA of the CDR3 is TGTGCCAGCAGTAGCCCGCCAGGGCTCTACGAGCAGTACTTC. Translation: CASSSPPGLYEQYF.

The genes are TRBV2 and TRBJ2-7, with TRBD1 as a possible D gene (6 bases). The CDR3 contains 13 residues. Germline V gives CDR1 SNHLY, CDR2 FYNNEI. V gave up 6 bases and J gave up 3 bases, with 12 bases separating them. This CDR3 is CASRSAGDYEQYF. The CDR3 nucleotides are TGTGCCAGCAGATCAGCAGGGGACTACGAGCAGTACTTC.

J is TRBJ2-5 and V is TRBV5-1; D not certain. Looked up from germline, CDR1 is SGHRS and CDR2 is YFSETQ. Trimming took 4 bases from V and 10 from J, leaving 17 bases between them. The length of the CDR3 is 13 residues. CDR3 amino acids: CASSPMTLLVQYF. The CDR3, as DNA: TGCGCCAGCAGCCCGATGACTCTTTTGGTCCAGTACTTC. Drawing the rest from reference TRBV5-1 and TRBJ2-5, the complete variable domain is KAGVTQTPRYLIKTRGQQVTLSCSPISGHRSVSWYQQTPGQGLQFLFEYFSETQRNKGNFPGRFSGRQFSNSRSEMNVSTLELGDSALYLCASSPMTLLVQYFGPGTRLLVL.

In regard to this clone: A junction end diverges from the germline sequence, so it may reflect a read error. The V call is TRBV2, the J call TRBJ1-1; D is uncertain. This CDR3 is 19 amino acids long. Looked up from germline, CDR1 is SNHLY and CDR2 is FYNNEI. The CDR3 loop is CASSEVPRLGKAVRTESFF. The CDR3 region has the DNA TGTGCCAGCAGTGAGGTTCCTAGGCTGGGGAAGGCAGTTAGGACTGAATCTTTCTTT.

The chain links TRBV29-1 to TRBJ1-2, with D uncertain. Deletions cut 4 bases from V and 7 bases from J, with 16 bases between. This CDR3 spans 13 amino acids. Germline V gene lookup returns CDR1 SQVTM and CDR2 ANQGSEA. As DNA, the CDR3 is TGCAGCGTTGCCGCAGGAGGGTCGCGTGGCTACACCTTC. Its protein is CSVAAGGSRGYTF.

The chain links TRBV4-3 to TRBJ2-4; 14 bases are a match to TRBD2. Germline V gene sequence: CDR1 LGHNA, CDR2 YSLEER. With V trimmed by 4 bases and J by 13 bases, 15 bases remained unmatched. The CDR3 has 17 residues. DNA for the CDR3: TGCGCCAGCAGCCGGTCTCCGGGACTAGCGGGGGACACCCCGCAGTACTTC. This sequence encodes CASSRSPGLAGDTPQYF.

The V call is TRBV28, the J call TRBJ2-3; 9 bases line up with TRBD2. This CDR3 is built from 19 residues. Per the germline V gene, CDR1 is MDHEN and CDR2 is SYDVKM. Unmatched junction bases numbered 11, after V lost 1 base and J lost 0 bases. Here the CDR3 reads CASSLLIGGTSGSTDTQYF. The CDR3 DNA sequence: TGTGCCAGCAGTTTATTGATCGGGGGCACTAGCGGGAGCACAGATACGCAGTATTTT.

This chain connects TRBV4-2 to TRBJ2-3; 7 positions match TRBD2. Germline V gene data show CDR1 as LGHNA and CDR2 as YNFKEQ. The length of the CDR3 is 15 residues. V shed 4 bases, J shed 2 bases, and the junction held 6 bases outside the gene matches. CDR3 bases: TGTGCCAGCAGCCCCGGGGGGAGTTACACAGATACGCAGTATTTT. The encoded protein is CASSPGGSYTDTQYF.

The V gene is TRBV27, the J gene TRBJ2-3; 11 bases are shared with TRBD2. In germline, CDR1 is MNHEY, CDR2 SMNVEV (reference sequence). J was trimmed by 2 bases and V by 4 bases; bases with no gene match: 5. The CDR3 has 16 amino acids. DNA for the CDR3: TGTGCCAGCAGTTCTCCTAGCGGGGGGACCACAGATACGCAGTATTTT. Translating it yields CASSSPSGGTTDTQYF.

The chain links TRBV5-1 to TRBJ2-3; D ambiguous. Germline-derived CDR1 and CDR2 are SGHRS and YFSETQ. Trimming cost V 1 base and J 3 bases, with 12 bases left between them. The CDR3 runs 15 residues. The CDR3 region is CASSLLGRFTDTQYF. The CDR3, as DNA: TGCGCCAGCAGCTTGCTAGGAAGGTTTACAGATACGCAGTATTTT.

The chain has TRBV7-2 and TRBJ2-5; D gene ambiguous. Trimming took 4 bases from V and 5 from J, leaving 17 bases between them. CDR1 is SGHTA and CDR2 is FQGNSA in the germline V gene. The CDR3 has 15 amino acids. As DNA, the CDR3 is TGTGCCAGCAGCTCCAACCCCAACTTCGGGGAGACCCAGTACTTC. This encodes CASSSNPNFGETQYF.